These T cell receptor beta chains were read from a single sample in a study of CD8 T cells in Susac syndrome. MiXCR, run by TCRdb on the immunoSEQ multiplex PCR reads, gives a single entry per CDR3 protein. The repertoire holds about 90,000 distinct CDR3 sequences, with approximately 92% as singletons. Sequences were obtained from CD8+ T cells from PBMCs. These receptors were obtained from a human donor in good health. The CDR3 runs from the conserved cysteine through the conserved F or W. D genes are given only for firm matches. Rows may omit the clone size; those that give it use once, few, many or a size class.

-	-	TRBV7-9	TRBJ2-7	CASSFRSYEQYF	TGTGCCAGCAGCTTCAGGTCGTACGAGCAGTACTTC
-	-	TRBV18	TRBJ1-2	CASSPPGGVHGYTF	TGTGCCAGCTCACCACCGGGAGGAGTCCATGGCTACACCTTC
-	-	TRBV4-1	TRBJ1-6	CASSLTGQGPYNSPLHF	TGCGCCAGCAGCCTGACGGGGCAGGGGCCCTATAATTCACCCCTCCACTTT
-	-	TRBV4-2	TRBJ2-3	CASSQGGQTITDTQYF	TGTGCCAGCAGCCAAGGAGGGCAAACTATCACAGATACGCAGTATTTT
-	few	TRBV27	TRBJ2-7	CASAGGTGAYEQYF	TGTGCCAGCGCAGGGGGGACTGGGGCCTACGAGCAGTACTTC
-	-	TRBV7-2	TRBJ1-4	CASSYGPDLGRSEKLFF	TGTGCCAGCAGCTACGGACCTGACCTGGGGCGGAGTGAAAAACTGTTTTTT
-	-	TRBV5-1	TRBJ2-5	CASSAEGETQYF	TGCGCCAGCAGCGCCGAGGGAGAGACCCAGTACTTC
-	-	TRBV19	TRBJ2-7	CASKIRGSYEQYF	TGTGCCAGCAAGATTAGGGGCTCCTACGAGCAGTACTTC
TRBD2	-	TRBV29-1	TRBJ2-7	CSVDGLAGADYEQYF	TGCAGCGTTGACGGACTAGCGGGGGCCGATTACGAGCAGTACTTC
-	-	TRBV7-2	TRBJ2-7	CASSLSERRYEQYF	TGTGCCAGCAGCTTAAGTGAAAGGCGGTACGAGCAGTACTTC
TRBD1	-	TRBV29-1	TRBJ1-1	CSATTGVNTEAFF	TGCAGCGCCACGACAGGGGTGAACACTGAAGCTTTCTTT
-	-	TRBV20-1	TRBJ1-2	CSASDYGYTF	TGCAGTGCTAGTGACTATGGCTACACCTTC
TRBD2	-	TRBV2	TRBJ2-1	CASSDAGGSYNEQFF	TGTGCCAGCAGTGATGCGGGGGGCTCCTACAATGAGCAGTTCTTC
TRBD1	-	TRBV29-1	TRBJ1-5	CSVVLTGGKNQPQHF	TGCAGCGTTGTTCTGACAGGGGGCAAGAATCAGCCCCAGCATTTT
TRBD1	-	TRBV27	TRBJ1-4	CASSFYGTGGEEKLFF	TGTGCCAGCAGTTTCTATGGGACAGGGGGCGAGGAAAAACTGTTTTTT
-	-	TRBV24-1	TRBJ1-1	CATSDLQRRSGTEAFF	TGTGCCACCAGTGATTTGCAGAGGAGGTCCGGGACTGAAGCTTTCTTT
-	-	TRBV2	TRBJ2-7	CASLPGQGSSEQYF	TGTGCCAGCCTCCCAGGGCAGGGGAGCTCCGAGCAGTACTTC
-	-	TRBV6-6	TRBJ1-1	CASPRDSGEAFF	TGTGCCAGTCCCAGGGATTCTGGTGAAGCTTTCTTT
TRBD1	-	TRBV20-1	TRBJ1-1	CSASSGTGVTEAFF	TGCAGTGCTAGCTCCGGGACAGGGGTTACTGAAGCTTTCTTT
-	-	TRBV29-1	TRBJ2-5	CSVRLEAETQYF	TGCAGCGTTAGACTAGAGGCGGAGACCCAGTACTTC
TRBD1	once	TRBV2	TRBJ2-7	CASVGTGEEQYF	TGTGCCAGCGTCGGGACAGGGGAAGAGCAGTACTTC
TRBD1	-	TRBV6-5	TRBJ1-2	CASSYGTGPYGYTF	TGTGCCAGCAGTTACGGGACAGGCCCCTATGGCTACACCTTC
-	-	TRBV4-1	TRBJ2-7	CASSQVIGTFSYEQYF	TGCGCCAGCAGCCAAGTTATCGGGACATTCTCCTACGAGCAGTACTTC
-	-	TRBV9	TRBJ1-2	CASSVGDSYGYTF	TGTGCCAGCAGCGTAGGTGACAGCTATGGCTACACCTTC
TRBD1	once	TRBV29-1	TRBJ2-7	CSVEDRADRGEYF	TGCAGCGTTGAAGATCGAGCGGACAGGGGGGAGTACTTC
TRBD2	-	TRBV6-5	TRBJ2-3	CASSPGLAPDTQYF	TGTGCCAGCAGTCCGGGACTAGCGCCAGATACGCAGTATTTT
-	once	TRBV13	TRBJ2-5	CASSALQGEETQYF	TGTGCCAGCAGCGCACTCCAGGGTGAAGAGACCCAGTACTTC
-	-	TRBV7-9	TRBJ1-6	CASSLVEGNSPLHF	TGTGCCAGCAGCTTAGTCGAGGGAAATTCACCCCTCCACTTT
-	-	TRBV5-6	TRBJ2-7	CASSSGRSYEQYF	TGTGCCAGCAGCTCGGGACGGTCCTACGAGCAGTACTTC
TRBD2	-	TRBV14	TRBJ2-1	CASSPPGTSLEQFF	TGTGCCAGCAGCCCCCCCGGGACTAGCCTGGAGCAGTTCTTC
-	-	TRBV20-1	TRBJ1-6	CSARSRDGGNSPLHF	TGCAGTGCTAGATCCCGGGACGGTGGAAATTCACCCCTCCACTTT
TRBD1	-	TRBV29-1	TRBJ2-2	CSGGTGGFGELFF	TGCAGCGGAGGGACAGGGGGCTTCGGGGAGCTGTTTTTT
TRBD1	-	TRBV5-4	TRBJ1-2	CASSFGQGLKGYTF	TGTGCCAGCAGCTTCGGACAGGGATTGAAGGGCTACACCTTC
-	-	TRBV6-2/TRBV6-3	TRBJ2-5	CASLRDYQETQYF	TGTGCCTCATTAAGGGACTACCAAGAGACCCAGTACTTC
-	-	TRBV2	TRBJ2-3	CASGGTADTQYF	TGTGCCAGCGGCGGGACCGCTGATACGCAGTATTTT
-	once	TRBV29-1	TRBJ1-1	CSLARGMGTEAFF	TGCAGCCTTGCGCGAGGAATGGGCACTGAAGCTTTCTTT
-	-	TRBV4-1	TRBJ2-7	CASSQLLSNEQYF	TGCGCCAGCAGCCAACTACTGTCGAACGAGCAGTACTTC
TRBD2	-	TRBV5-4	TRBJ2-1	CASSLGGGSDNEQFF	TGTGCCAGCAGCTTGGGGGGGGGATCGGACAATGAGCAGTTCTTC
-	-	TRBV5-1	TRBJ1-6	CASSFSQANSPLHF	TGCGCCAGCAGCTTTTCGCAGGCCAATTCACCCCTCCACTTT
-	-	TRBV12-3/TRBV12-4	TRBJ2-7	CATMGPPFYEQYF	TGTGCCACCATGGGACCCCCGTTTTACGAGCAGTACTTC
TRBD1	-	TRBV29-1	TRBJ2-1	CSVEGQGIYNEQFF	TGCAGCGTAGAGGGACAGGGTATCTACAATGAGCAGTTCTTC
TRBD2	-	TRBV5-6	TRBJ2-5	CASSLTSGGAMRETQYF	TGTGCCAGCAGCTTGACTAGCGGGGGGGCGATGAGGGAGACCCAGTACTTC
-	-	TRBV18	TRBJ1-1	CASSPLGGGLSNTEAFF	TGTGCCAGCTCACCGCTTGGGGGGGGGTTATCGAACACTGAAGCTTTCTTT
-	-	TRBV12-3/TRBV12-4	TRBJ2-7	CASSVSGASEQYF	TGTGCCAGCAGTGTATCCGGGGCTTCCGAGCAGTACTTC
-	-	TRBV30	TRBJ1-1	CAWRLNTEAFF	TGTGCCTGGAGGTTAAACACTGAAGCTTTCTTT
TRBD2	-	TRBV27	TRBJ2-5	CASSLGGGQETQYF	TGTGCCAGCAGTTTAGGGGGGGGACAAGAGACCCAGTACTTC
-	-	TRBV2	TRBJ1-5	CASSDWGNQPQHF	TGTGCCAGCAGTGATTGGGGGAATCAGCCCCAGCATTTT
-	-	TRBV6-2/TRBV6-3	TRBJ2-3	CASSYNPLLRTESTTDTQYF	TGTGCCAGCAGTTACAATCCTTTACTCCGGACAGAATCAACCACAGATACGCAGTATTTT
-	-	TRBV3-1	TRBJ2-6	CASSLWGFSGANVLTF	TGTGCCAGCAGCCTGTGGGGGTTCTCTGGGGCCAACGTCCTGACTTTC
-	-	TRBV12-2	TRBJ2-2	CANLRGTGELFF	TGTGCAAACCTGCGGGGGACCGGGGAGCTGTTTTTT
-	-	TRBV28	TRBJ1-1	CASREAGEGTEAFF	TGTGCCAGCCGGGAGGCGGGAGAAGGGACTGAAGCTTTCTTT
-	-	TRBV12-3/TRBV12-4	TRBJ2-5	CASSHRSAEQETQYF	TGTGCCAGCAGTCACCGTTCAGCGGAACAAGAGACCCAGTACTTC
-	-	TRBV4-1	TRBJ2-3	CASSPSDWMKGDTQYF	TGCGCCAGCAGCCCCTCAGACTGGATGAAAGGGGATACGCAGTATTTT
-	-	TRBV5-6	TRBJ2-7	CASSLVSASYEQYF	TGTGCCAGCAGCTTGGTGTCAGCCTCCTACGAGCAGTACTTC
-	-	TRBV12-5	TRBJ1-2	CASGLVLGRAENSGYTF	TGTGCTAGTGGTTTGGTACTTGGGAGAGCGGAGAATTCTGGCTACACCTTC
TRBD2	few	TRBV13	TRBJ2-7	CASRLGRASYEQYF	TGTGCCAGCAGGTTGGGGAGGGCCTCCTACGAGCAGTACTTC
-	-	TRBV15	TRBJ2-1	CATGSYNEQFF	TGTGCCACCGGGTCCTACAATGAGCAGTTCTTC
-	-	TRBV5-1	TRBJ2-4	CASSTGNIQYF	TGCGCCAGCAGCACCGGAAACATTCAGTACTTC
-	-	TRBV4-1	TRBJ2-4	CASSPSWGQEINIQYF	TGCGCCAGCAGCCCCTCCTGGGGACAAGAAATAAACATTCAGTACTTC
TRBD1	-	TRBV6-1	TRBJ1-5	CASSGTASNQPQHF	TGTGCCAGCAGCGGGACAGCTAGCAATCAGCCCCAGCATTTT